This T cell receptor beta chain was recovered during a study of metastatic and nonmetastatic thyroid tumors. Whole-study context: Across blood and tumor or nodule tissue, repertoires from malignant and benign thyroid patients were compared with one another.

This clone showed up just a few times. The junction shows a germline mismatch at one end, possibly a read error. The CDR3 runs to 17 residues. In germline, CDR1 is LNHNV, CDR2 YYDKDF (reference sequence). With MiXCR, TCRdb called clones anew from the PCR reads. Altogether 12,000 or so clones are present, around 12% being singletons, with the ten largest covering around 12%. There were no patients who had received any treatment before thyroid surgery. The sequence derives from a female donor with papillary thyroid cancer or a benign thyroid nodule (not recorded which). Some clones in this sample may be carry-over from other donors' samples. Sequences were obtained from blood. V usage is TRBV15 and J usage is TRBJ2-7; 9 bases are a match to TRBD2. Written as DNA, the CDR3 is TGTTCCACCAGCAGAGGGCGGACTAGCGTGGTCTCCTACGAGCAGTACTTC. Translation: CSTSRGRTSVVSYEQYF. The entire variable domain, with the rest obtained from reference TRBV15 and TRBJ2-7, is as follows: DAMVIQNPRYQVTQFGKPVTLSCSQTLNHNVMYWYQQKSSQAPKLLFHYYDKDFNNEADTPDNFQSRRPNTSFCFLDIRSPGLGDTAMYLCSTSRGRTSVVSYEQYFGPGTRLTVT.